This T cell receptor (beta chain) was identified during a study of blood T cell repertoires in COVID-19 (dated by TCRdb to 2018 to 2021). Background for the entire study: The collaborator samples originated in the United States, Italy and Spain and spanned the acute and convalescent phases of COVID-19. The prospective study material was composed of cDNA or gDNA derived from T cells, B-cell-depleted T cells, or PBMCs. The repertoires were released in a freely available public database intended as a resource for research on the immune response to SARS-CoV-2. HLA class I and class II types, where available, came from metadata supplied by the sample provider rather than from assay-based typing. The dataset comprised deeply sampled blood TCRbeta repertoires from subjects exposed to, actively infected with, or recovered from COVID-19. Samples came from the ongoing ImmuneRACE study (first 160 participants) plus 1,254 subjects from 6 global collaborators. Sample metadata almost always included a de-identified subject ID, COVID-19 status, age in years and sex. On the study overall, not on this receptor specifically: The amount of clinical and demographic metadata varied by source and participant and was provided uncurated.

The CDR3 runs 13 residues from the cysteine to the phenylalanine. Only the CDR3 region is kept as DNA, spanning 39 bases read in frame from base 1. V was cut back by 3 bases and J by 1 base, leaving a gap of 6 bases between them. The germline V gene provides CDR1 SGHDN and CDR2 FVKESK. To note about this clone: Its target antigen remains unknown. No base quality information exists; no much larger clone differs at one position.

Whole blood was collected in K2EDTA tubes by collaborating institutions according to the institutions' own protocols. For TCRbeta analysis, collaborator samples were shipped as frozen whole blood, as isolated PBMCs, or as DNA extracted from either sample type. The immunoSEQ Assay, a bias-controlled multiplex PCR, was used to amplify TCRbeta CDR3 regions from genomic DNA. Per the source publication's procedure: Within the assay, amplification of reference gene primers was used to estimate how many nucleated cells each sample contained. To quantify the absolute abundance of each unique TCRbeta CDR3 rearrangement, sequence reads were collapsed and filtered. For each sample, productive Simpson clonality was calculated by taking the square root of Simpson's diversity index across productive rearrangements. Here the immuneACCESS table is served through TCRdb, limited to in-frame sequences with V and J called. Missing clones are a known gap in these copies; in checked studies unresolved V genes cover under half, and the rest lacks a known reason. For V, J and clone size, that table is used; D and trimming come from the DNA. Recorded for this sample are 170,000 or so clones; approximately 86% of them occurred a single time. The top ten clones comprise more than 7.5% of the sample.

The sample consisted of peripheral blood. This chain is built from TRBV14 and TRBJ1-1, with the D gene too uncertain to name. This TCR was recovered from a middle-aged man with active or convalescent COVID-19. The nucleotides read TGTGCCAGCAGCCATGGCACGAACACTGAAGCTTTCTTT. This is translated as CASSHGTNTEAFF.